This T cell receptor (beta chain) was observed in a study of post-analysis software for immune sequencing data. Study summary: The courses of disease that were included comprised relapsing-remitting, secondary progressive and progressive-relapsing multiple sclerosis. Study-wide points: By F measure, samples from a shared preparation batch strongly co-clustered. The five TRBV segments detected at higher frequency in patients than in controls included TRBV5-6, TRBV5-1 and TRBV20-1. Relative to controls, patients with multiple sclerosis showed significantly lower normalized Chao1 diversity.

There are a few counts of this clonotype. Its matching antigen is unknown. cDNA libraries for TCR beta contained unique molecular identifiers. The T cell input of about 0.9 to 10 million gave about half a million cDNA molecules. TCRdb re-called the PCR reads through MiXCR, storing one row per CDR3 protein. This sample has more than 450,000 distinct CDR3 sequences; 44% occur once, and the top ten carry roughly 1.7%. There are 16 residues in the CDR3. Germline V gene lookup returns CDR1 MNHEY and CDR2 SVGAGI. V was trimmed by 5 bases and J by 0 bases, leaving 11 bases between them. This chain connects TRBV6-5 to TRBJ2-6, with TRBD1 as a possible D gene (6 bases). The receptor comes from a girl aged 5-17 years with multiple sclerosis. Sequenced sample: blood. CDR3 region: CASSPDRHSGANVLTF. CDR3 nucleotides: TGTGCCAGCAGTCCGGACAGACACTCTGGGGCCAACGTCCTGACTTTC.